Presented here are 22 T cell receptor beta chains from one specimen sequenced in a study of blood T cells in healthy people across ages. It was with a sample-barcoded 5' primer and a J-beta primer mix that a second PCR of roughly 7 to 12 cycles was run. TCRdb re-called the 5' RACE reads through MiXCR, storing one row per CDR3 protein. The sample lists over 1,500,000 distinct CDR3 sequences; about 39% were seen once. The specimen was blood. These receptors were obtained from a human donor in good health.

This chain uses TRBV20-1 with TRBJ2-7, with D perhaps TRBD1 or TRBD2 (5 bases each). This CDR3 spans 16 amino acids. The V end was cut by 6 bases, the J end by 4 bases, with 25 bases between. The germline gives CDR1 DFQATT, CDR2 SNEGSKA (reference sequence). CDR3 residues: CSASSPGRPTPYEQYF. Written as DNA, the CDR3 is TGCAGTGCCTCCTCCCCAGGGAGACCAACCCCTTACGAGCAGTACTTC.

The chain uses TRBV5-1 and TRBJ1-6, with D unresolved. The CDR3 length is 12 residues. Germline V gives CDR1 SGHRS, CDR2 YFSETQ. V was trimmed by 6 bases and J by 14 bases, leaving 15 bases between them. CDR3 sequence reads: CASTGFLGSLHF. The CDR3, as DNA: TGCGCCAGCACCGGATTCCTGGGCTCCCTCCACTTT.

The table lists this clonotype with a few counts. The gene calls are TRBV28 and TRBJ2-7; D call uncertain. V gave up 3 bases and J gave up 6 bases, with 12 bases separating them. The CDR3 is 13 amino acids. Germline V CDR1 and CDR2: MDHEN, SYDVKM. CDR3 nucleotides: TGTGCCAGCAGTTTTCTACTCACTGGCGAGCAGTACTTC. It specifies CASSFLLTGEQYF.

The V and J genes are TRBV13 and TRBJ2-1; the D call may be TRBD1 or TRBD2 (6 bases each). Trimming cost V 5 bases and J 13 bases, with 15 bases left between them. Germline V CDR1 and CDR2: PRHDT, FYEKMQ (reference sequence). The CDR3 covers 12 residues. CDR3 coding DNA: TGTGCCAGCAGCGAAGGGGGGACCATCCAGTTCTTC. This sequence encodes CASSEGGTIQFF.

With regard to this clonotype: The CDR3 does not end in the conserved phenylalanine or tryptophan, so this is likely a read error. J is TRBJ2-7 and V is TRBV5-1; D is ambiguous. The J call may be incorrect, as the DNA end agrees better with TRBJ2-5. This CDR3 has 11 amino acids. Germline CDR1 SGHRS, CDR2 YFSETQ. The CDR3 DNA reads TGCGCCAGCAGCTTGGACGAGACCCAGTACCTC. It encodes CASSLDETQYL.

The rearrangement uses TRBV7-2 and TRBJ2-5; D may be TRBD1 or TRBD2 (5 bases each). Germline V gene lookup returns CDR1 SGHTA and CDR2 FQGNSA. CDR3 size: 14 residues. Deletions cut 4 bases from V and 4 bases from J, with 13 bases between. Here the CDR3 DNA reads TGTGCCAGCAGCTCGCCTTTCGGGGCAGAGACCCAGTACTTC. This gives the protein CASSSPFGAETQYF.

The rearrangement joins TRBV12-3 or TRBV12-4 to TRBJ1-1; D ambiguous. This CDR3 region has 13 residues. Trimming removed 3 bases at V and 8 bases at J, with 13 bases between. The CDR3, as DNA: TGTGCCAGCAGTTTGGTCATCACCTTAGAAGCTTTCTTT. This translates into CASSLVITLEAFF.

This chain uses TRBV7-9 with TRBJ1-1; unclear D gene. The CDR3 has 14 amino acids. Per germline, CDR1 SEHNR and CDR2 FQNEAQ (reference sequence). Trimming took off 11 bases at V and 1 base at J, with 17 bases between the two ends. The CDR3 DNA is TGTGCCGGCACCCGACCCAGATCGAACACTGAAGCTTTCTTT. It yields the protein CAGTRPRSNTEAFF.

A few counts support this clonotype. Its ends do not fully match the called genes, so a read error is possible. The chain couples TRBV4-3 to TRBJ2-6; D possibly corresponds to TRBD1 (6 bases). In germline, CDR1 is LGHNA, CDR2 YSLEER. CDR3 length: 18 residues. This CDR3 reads CTSSPRMDSLSGANVLTF. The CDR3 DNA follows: TGCACCAGCAGCCCTAGGATGGACAGTTTATCTGGGGCCAACGTCCTGACTTTC.

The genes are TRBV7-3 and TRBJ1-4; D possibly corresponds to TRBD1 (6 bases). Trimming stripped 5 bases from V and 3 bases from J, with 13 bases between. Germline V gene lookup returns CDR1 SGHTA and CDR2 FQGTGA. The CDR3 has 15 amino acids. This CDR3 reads CASSRGGSSNEKLFF. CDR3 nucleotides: TGTGCCAGCAGCCGGGGGGGCAGTTCTAATGAAAAACTGTTTTTT.

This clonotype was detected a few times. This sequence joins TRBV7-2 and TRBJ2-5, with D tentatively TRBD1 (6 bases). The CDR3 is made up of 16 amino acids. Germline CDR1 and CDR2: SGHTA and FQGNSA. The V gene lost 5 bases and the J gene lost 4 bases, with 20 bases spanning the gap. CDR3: CASSERTALRGETQYF. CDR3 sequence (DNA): TGTGCCAGCAGCGAAAGGACAGCCCTCCGGGGAGAGACCCAGTACTTC.

The CDR3 spells CASSLTSIVETQYF. In DNA, the CDR3 is TGCGCCAGCAGCCTGACTAGCATCGTAGAGACCCAGTACTTC. This sequence joins TRBV5-1 and TRBJ2-5; 7 bases are a match to TRBD2. The germline V gene has CDR1 SGHRS and CDR2 YFSETQ. This CDR3 has 14 amino acids. The V gene end was trimmed by 4 bases and the J gene end by 4 bases; junction bases not matched to a gene: 7.

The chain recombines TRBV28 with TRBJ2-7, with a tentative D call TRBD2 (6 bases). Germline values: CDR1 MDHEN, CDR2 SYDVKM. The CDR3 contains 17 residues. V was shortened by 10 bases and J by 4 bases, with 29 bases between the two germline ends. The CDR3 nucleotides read TGTGCCACCGAAGAGGACGGGGGAACTAAACCGTCGTACGAGCAGTACTTC. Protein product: CATEEDGGTKPSYEQYF.

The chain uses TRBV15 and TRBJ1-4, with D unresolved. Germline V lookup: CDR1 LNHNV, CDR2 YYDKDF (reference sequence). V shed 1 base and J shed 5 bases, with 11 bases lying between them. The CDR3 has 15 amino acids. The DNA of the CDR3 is TGTGCCACCAGCAGAGTAAGCTCGATAAATGAAAAACTGTTTTTT. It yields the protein CATSRVSSINEKLFF. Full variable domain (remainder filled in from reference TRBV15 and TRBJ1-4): DAMVIQNPRYQVTQFGKPVTLSCSQTLNHNVMYWYQQKSSQAPKLLFHYYDKDFNNEADTPDNFQSRRPNTSFCFLDIRSPGLGDTAMYLCATSRVSSINEKLFFGSGTQLSVL.

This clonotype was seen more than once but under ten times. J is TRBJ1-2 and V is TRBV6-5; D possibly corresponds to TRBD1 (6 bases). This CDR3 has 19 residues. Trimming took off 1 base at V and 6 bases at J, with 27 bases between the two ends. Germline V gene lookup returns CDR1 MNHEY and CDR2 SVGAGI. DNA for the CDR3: TGTGCCAGCAGTTACTTAATTAGCCCCTTAGTAAGGGGGTCAGATGGCTACACCTTC. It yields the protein CASSYLISPLVRGSDGYTF.

CDR3 region: CASSIRETDTQYF. CDR3 sequence (DNA): TGCGCCAGCAGCATAAGAGAGACAGATACGCAGTATTTT. This rearrangement joins TRBV5-1 to TRBJ2-3; D call uncertain. V was cut by 4 bases and J by 3 bases, with 9 bases left in between. Germline values: CDR1 SGHRS, CDR2 YFSETQ. The CDR3 sequence is 13 residues long.

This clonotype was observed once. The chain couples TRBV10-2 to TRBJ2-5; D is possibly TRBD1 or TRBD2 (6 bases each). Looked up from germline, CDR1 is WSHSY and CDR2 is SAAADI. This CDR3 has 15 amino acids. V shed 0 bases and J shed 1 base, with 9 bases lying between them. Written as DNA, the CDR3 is TGCGCCAGCAGTGAGTCAAGGGGGGCCCAAGAGACCCAGTACTTC. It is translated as CASSESRGAQETQYF.

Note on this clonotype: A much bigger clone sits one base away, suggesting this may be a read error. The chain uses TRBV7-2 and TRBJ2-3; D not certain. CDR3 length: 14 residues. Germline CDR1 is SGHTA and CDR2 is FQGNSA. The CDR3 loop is CASSLAPSTDMQYF. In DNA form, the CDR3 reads TGTGCCAGCAGCTTAGCTCCGAGTACAGATATGCAGTATTTT.

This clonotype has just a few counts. The CDR3 loop is CASSGVRSTDTQYF. The CDR3 DNA reads TGTGCCAGCAGCGGGGTGAGGAGCACAGATACGCAGTATTTT. The chain joins TRBV2 to TRBJ2-3, with D possibly being TRBD2 (5 bases). Germline CDR1 SNHLY, CDR2 FYNNEI. The CDR3 has 14 amino acids. Deletions cut 6 bases from V and 0 bases from J, with 10 bases between.

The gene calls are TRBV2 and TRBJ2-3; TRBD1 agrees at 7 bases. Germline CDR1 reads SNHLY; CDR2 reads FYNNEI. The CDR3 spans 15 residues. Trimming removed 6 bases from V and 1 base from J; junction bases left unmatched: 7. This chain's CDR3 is CASRRQGSGTDTQYF. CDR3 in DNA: TGTGCCAGCAGGCGACAGGGCTCGGGCACAGATACGCAGTATTTT. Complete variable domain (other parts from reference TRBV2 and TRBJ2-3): EPEVTQTPSHQVTQMGQEVILRCVPISNHLYFYWYRQILGQKVEFLVSFYNNEISEKSEIFDDQFSVERPDGSNFTLKIRSTKLEDSAMYFCASRRQGSGTDTQYFGPGTRLTVL.

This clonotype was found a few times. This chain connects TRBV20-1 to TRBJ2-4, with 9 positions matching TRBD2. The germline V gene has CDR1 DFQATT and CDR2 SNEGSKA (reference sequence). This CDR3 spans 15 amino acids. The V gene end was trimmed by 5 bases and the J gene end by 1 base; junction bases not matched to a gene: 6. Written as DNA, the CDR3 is TGCAGTGCTGCCTCGAGCGGGGGGGCCAAAAACATTCAGTACTTC. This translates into CSAASSGGAKNIQYF.

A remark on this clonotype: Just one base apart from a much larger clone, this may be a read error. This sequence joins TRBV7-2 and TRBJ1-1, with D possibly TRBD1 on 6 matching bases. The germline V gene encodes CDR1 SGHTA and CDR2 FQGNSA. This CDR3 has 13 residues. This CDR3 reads CAGSLSGQYQAFF. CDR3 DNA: TGTGCCGGCAGCTTATCCGGACAGTACCAAGCTTTCTTT.